Presented here are 27 T cell receptor beta chains from one specimen sequenced in a study of blood T cell repertoires in COVID-19. Here immunoSEQ multiplex PCR was the method, and the copy in TCRdb shows in-frame clones only, minus some. The sample comprises some 100,000 clones, 65% to 90% of which are singletons, and 2% to 3% rests with the top ten. Sequencing was done on a sample of PBMCs or T cells enriched from blood (not recorded which). These receptors were obtained from a woman between 45 and 60 years old who had recovered from COVID-19.

V and J are TRBV6-5 and TRBJ2-1, with TRBD1 identical over 7 bases. The germline gives CDR1 MNHEY, CDR2 SVGAGI. CDR3 length: 15 residues. J was trimmed by 6 bases and V by 7 bases; bases with no gene match: 12. CDR3 sequence reads: CASTVKSSGGNEQFF. The CDR3 DNA follows: TGTGCCAGCACAGTGAAGTCTTCAGGGGGCAATGAGCAGTTCTTC.

The CDR3 loop is CASSERSSYNSPLHF. The DNA of the CDR3 is TGTGCCAGCAGCGAGAGGAGCTCCTATAATTCACCCCTCCACTTT. This chain links TRBV11-3 with TRBJ1-6; D is undetermined. The CDR3 runs 15 residues. V lost 5 bases, J lost 0 bases, and 8 bases lay in between. Germline CDR1 and CDR2: SGHNT and YENEEA.

V and J are TRBV6-5 and TRBJ1-1; 9 bases match TRBD1. The V and J ends lost 6 bases and 8 bases, in that order; junction bases with no gene match: 4. The CDR3 is 12 residues long. Germline assignment: CDR1 MNHEY and CDR2 SVGAGI. The CDR3 bases are TGTGCCAGCAGGTTTACAGGGGGCGAAGCTTTCTTT. This codes for CASRFTGGEAFF.

V is TRBV30 and J is TRBJ2-1, with D possibly TRBD2 on 6 matching bases. The CDR3 is made up of 14 amino acids. Germline V gives CDR1 GTSNPN, CDR2 SVGIG (reference sequence). V shed 1 base and J shed 2 bases, with 9 bases lying between them. The CDR3 DNA sequence: TGTGCCTGGAGTGATGGCGGGGCCTACAATGAGCAGTTCTTC. Translated: CAWSDGGAYNEQFF.

The chain has TRBV4-1 and TRBJ1-2; D uncertain. The CDR3 consists of 13 residues. CDR1 is MGHRA, CDR2 YSYEKL, per germline. The V end lost 1 base, the J end lost 3 bases, and 6 bases lay between the germline ends. Here the CDR3 reads CASSQVGDYGYTF. The CDR3 nucleotides are TGCGCCAGCAGCCAAGTTGGAGACTATGGCTACACCTTC.

The J gene is TRBJ2-2, the V gene TRBV2; possible D gene TRBD2, 6 bases. Trimming left V 8 bases short and J 0 bases short, with 10 bases between. The CDR3 totals 14 residues. CDR1 and CDR2 from the germline V gene are SNHLY and FYNNEI. The CDR3 sequence is CASRGTTNTGELFF. The DNA for the CDR3 is TGTGCCAGCCGGGGGACCACGAACACCGGGGAGCTGTTTTTT.

This sequence joins TRBV7-3 and TRBJ2-1, with 8 nucleotides matching TRBD2. The V segment lost 2 bases and the J segment 7 bases; nucleotides outside the gene matches: 7. The CDR3 contains 15 residues. The germline V gene has CDR1 SGHTA and CDR2 FQGTGA. The CDR3 DNA reads as TGTGCCAGCAGCTTATCCTCAAGCGGGGGAAATGAGCAGTTCTTC. Translating it yields CASSLSSSGGNEQFF.

This clone is medium-sized by share. The chain carries TRBV5-6 and TRBJ2-2; no clear D. From germline, CDR1 is SGHDT and CDR2 YYEEEE. This CDR3 comprises 15 residues. With 0 bases removed from V and 0 bases from J, the gap between germline ends came to 6 bases. CDR3 DNA: TGTGCCAGCAGCTTGGGACTTACGAACACCGGGGAGCTGTTTTTT. It specifies CASSLGLTNTGELFF.

The V gene is TRBV19, the J gene TRBJ2-1, with D possibly TRBD2 on 7 matching bases. V lost 2 bases, J lost 8 bases, and 13 bases lay in between. From germline, CDR1 is LNHDA and CDR2 SQIVND (reference sequence). The CDR3 is 14 residues long. The CDR3 DNA reads TGTGCCAGTAGTATACGGGGGGCTTGGGATGAGCAGTTCTTC. As protein: CASSIRGAWDEQFF. The full variable domain, completed using reference TRBV19 and TRBJ2-1, is DGGITQSPKYLFRKEGQNVTLSCEQNLNHDAMYWYRQDPGQGLRLIYYSQIVNDFQKGDIAEGYSVSREKKESFPLTVTSAQKNPTAFYLCASSIRGAWDEQFFGPGTRLTVL.

V and J are TRBV11-2 and TRBJ2-3; D gene unclear. CDR1 SGHAT and CDR2 FQNNGV come from the germline V gene. Trimming removed 3 bases at V and 6 bases at J, with 13 bases between. The CDR3 is 14 amino acids. The CDR3 loop is CASSFSLMSDTQYF. CDR3 bases: TGTGCCAGCAGCTTCTCCTTAATGAGCGATACGCAGTATTTT.

The chain uses TRBV7-3 and TRBJ2-1; 11 bases map to TRBD2. Germline V gives CDR1 SGHTA, CDR2 FQGTGA. The CDR3 extends over 14 amino acids. Unmatched junction bases numbered 0, after V lost 3 bases and J lost 5 bases. The CDR3 reads CASSFSGGDNEQFF. The CDR3 coding sequence is TGTGCCAGCAGCTTTAGCGGGGGGGACAATGAGCAGTTCTTC.

V gene TRBV6-1 combines with J gene TRBJ2-5; weak D call: TRBD1 (5 bases). The V gene's germline CDR1 is MNHNS and CDR2 SASEGT. Trimming stripped 5 bases from V and 2 bases from J, with 12 bases between. This CDR3 is built from 14 residues. In DNA, the CDR3 is TGTGCCAGCAGTTTCTCAGGGAAACAAGAGACCCAGTACTTC. It translates to CASSFSGKQETQYF.

DNA of the CDR3: TGCGCCAGCAGCCAGGCCCCGACTAGCGGGGGGGCAGAGACCCAGTACTTC. It is translated as CASSQAPTSGGAETQYF. V and J are TRBV4-1 and TRBJ2-5; TRBD2 aligns across 14 bases. V shed 3 bases, J shed 4 bases, and the junction held 7 bases outside the gene matches. The CDR3 consists of 17 residues. The V gene's germline CDR1 is MGHRA and CDR2 YSYEKL.

V is TRBV27 and J is TRBJ2-1; 7 bases fit TRBD1. V was clipped by 5 bases and J by 0 bases; unmatched bases: 7. Germline V gene sequence: CDR1 MNHEY, CDR2 SMNVEV (reference sequence). The CDR3 spans 16 residues. The CDR3 loop reads CASSLPGQDSYNEQFF. Written as DNA, the CDR3 is TGTGCCAGCAGTCTACCTGGACAGGACTCCTACAATGAGCAGTTCTTC.

The gene calls are TRBV7-9 and TRBJ1-1, with 9 bases that match TRBD1. Germline V CDR1 and CDR2: SEHNR, FQNEAQ (reference sequence). The CDR3 runs to 16 residues. With 5 bases clipped from V and 4 bases from J, the junction kept 11 bases outside the gene matches. The CDR3 loop is CASSPPPGQGRTEAFF. The CDR3 DNA is TGTGCCAGCAGCCCACCCCCCGGACAGGGGCGCACTGAAGCTTTCTTT.

This rearrangement joins TRBV28 to TRBJ2-1; 8 bases are a match to TRBD1. The CDR3 consists of 16 residues. Germline values: CDR1 MDHEN, CDR2 SYDVKM. V was clipped by 2 bases and J by 8 bases; unmatched bases: 11. CDR3 DNA sequence: TGTGCCAGCAGTTTAGTTTCCCAGGGGGCGTATTATGAGCAGTTCTTC. Amino acids: CASSLVSQGAYYEQFF.

The chain carries TRBV21-1 and TRBJ2-7; TRBD2, the D gene given by the table, was not confirmed from the DNA. TRBV21-1 is a documented pseudogene. CDR3 length: 12 residues. The CDR3 region is CATPSSLREQYF. In nucleotides, the CDR3 is TGTGCCACCCCGTCTAGCCTTCGGGAGCAGTACTTC.

The CDR3 sequence: CASSLATSGTDTQYF. CDR3 sequence (DNA): TGTGCCAGCAGCTTAGCAACTAGCGGCACAGATACGCAGTATTTT. The genes are TRBV11-2 and TRBJ2-3; 7 bases match TRBD2. The J segment lost 1 base and the V segment lost 1 base, leaving 2 bases of the junction unmatched. Germline V gives CDR1 SGHAT, CDR2 FQNNGV. CDR3 length: 15 residues.

The chain links TRBV27 to TRBJ1-2; D possibly corresponds to TRBD1 (6 bases). Germline V gives CDR1 MNHEY, CDR2 SMNVEV (reference sequence). Trimming cost V 2 bases and J 8 bases, with 24 bases left between them. CDR3 length: 17 amino acids. The CDR3 coding sequence is TGTGCCAGCAGTTTAAATCCTCACAGGGCGGGTATAGGGGGCTACACCTTC. Translating gives CASSLNPHRAGIGGYTF.

V is TRBV2 and J is TRBJ1-4, with a tentative D call TRBD1 (6 bases). In germline, CDR1 is SNHLY, CDR2 FYNNEI. The CDR3 is 14 amino acids. V gave up 6 bases and J gave up 7 bases, with 15 bases separating them. The CDR3 region has the DNA TGTGCCAGCAGAGACGACAGGCCCTCTGAAAAACTGTTTTTT. Encoded protein: CASRDDRPSEKLFF.

This sequence joins TRBV11-3 and TRBJ2-3; the match to TRBD1 covers 10 bases. With V trimmed by 5 bases and J by 5 bases, 4 bases remained unmatched. Looked up from germline, CDR1 is SGHNT and CDR2 is YENEEA. This CDR3 comprises 14 residues. CDR3 in DNA: TGTGCCAGCAGCATGGACAGGGGGGGAGATACGCAGTATTTT. It translates to CASSMDRGGDTQYF.

The chain couples TRBV28 to TRBJ2-2, with 8 bases aligning to TRBD1. CDR1 is MDHEN, CDR2 SYDVKM, per germline. The CDR3 consists of 16 residues. Trimming removed 3 bases from V and 4 bases from J; junction bases left unmatched: 7. The CDR3 bases are TGTGCCAGCAGTTTCGGCAGGGGGCGACTCACCGGGGAGCTGTTTTTT. It is translated as CASSFGRGRLTGELFF.

This chain connects TRBV19 to TRBJ2-7; D uncertain. The CDR3 has 14 amino acids. CDR1 and CDR2 from the germline V gene are LNHDA and SQIVND (reference sequence). Trimming removed 3 bases from V and 2 bases from J, with 11 bases in between. CDR3 amino acids: CASSILATAYEQYF. CDR3 sequence (DNA): TGTGCCAGTAGTATCCTCGCGACTGCCTACGAGCAGTACTTC.

DNA for the CDR3: TGTGCCAGCAGTTATGCTAGATGGGACGAGCAGTACTTC. Translation: CASSYARWDEQYF. This chain joins TRBV6-5 and TRBJ2-7; D gene unclear. CDR1 MNHEY and CDR2 SVGAGI come from the germline V gene. The V gene lost 3 bases and the J gene lost 5 bases, with 11 bases spanning the gap. The CDR3 sequence is 13 residues long.

V gene TRBV29-1 combines with J gene TRBJ1-1; a possible D gene is TRBD1 (6 bases). Germline V gives CDR1 SQVTM, CDR2 ANQGSEA. This CDR3 has 12 amino acids. V gave up 4 bases and J gave up 3 bases, with 9 bases separating them. The CDR3 region has the DNA TGCAGCGTTGCTACAGGGTACACTGAAGCTTTCTTT. Encoded protein: CSVATGYTEAFF.

The J gene is TRBJ2-3, the V gene TRBV28, with D possibly being TRBD1 (7 bases). V shed 10 bases and J shed 2 bases, with 16 bases lying between them. This CDR3 region has 14 residues. Germline CDR1 reads MDHEN; CDR2 reads SYDVKM. The CDR3: CAIRQGGNTDTQYF. As DNA, the CDR3 is TGTGCCATCCGACAGGGAGGAAACACAGATACGCAGTATTTT.

V gene TRBV11-2 combines with J gene TRBJ2-3; TRBD1 matches at 7 bases. This CDR3 is built from 14 residues. Germline assignment: CDR1 SGHAT and CDR2 FQNNGV. V lost 6 bases, J lost 6 bases, and 9 bases stayed unmatched. CDR3 residues: CASSSPDRVDTQYF. The CDR3 DNA follows: TGTGCCAGCAGTTCTCCAGACAGGGTTGATACGCAGTATTTT.